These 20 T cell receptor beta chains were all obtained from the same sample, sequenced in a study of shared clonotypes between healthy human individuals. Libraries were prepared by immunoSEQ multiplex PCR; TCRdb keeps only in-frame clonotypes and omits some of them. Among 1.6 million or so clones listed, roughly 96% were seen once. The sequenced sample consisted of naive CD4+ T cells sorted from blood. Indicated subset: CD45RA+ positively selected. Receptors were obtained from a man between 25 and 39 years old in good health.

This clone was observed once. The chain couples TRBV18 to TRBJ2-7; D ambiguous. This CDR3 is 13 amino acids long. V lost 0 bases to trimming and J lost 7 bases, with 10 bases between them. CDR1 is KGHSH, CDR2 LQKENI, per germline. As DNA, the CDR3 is TGTGCCAGCTCACCACCGGGCCCATGGGAGCAGTACTTC. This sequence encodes CASSPPGPWEQYF.

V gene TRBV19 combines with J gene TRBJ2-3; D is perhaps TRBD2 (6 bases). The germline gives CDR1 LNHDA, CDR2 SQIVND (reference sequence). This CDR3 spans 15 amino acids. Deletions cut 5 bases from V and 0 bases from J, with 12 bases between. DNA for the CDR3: TGTGCCAGTAGTGGGTTAGCGGCTAGCACAGATACGCAGTATTTT. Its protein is CASSGLAASTDTQYF.

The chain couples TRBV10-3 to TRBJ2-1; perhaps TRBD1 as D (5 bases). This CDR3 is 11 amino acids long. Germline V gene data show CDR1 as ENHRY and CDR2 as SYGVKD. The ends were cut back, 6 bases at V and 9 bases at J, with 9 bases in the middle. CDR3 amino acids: CAIRGAGEQFF. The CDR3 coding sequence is TGTGCCATCAGAGGGGCCGGTGAGCAGTTCTTC.

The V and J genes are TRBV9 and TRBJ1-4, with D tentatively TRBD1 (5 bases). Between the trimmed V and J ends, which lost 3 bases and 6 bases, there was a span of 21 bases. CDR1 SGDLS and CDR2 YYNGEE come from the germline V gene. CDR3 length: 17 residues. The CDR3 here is CASSARDPGASDEKLFF. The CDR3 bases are TGTGCCAGCAGCGCCCGCGATCCCGGGGCTAGTGATGAAAAACTGTTTTTT.

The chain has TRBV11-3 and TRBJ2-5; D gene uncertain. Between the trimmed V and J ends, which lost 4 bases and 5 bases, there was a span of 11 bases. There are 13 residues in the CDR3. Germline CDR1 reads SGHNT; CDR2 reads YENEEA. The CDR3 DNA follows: TGTGCCAGCAGCTCGACTGGACGGGAGACCCAGTACTTC. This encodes CASSSTGRETQYF. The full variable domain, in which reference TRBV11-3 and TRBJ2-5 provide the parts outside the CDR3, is EAGVVQSPRYKIIEKKQPVAFWCNPISGHNTLYWYLQNLGQGPELLIRYENEEAVDDSQLPKDRFSAERLKGVDSTLKIQPAELGDSAVYLCASSSTGRETQYFGPGTRLLVL.

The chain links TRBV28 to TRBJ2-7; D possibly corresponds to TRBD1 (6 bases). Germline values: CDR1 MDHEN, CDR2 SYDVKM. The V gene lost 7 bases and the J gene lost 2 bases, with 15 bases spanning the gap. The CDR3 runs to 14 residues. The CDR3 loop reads CASTGPGVPYEQYF. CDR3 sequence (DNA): TGTGCCAGCACTGGGCCAGGGGTTCCCTACGAGCAGTACTTC.

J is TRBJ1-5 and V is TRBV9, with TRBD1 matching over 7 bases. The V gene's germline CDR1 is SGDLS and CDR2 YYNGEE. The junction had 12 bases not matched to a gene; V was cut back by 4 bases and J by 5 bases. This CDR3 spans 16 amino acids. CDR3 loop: CASSPTGEGADQPQHF. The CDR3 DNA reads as TGTGCCAGCAGCCCAACCGGGGAGGGGGCAGATCAGCCCCAGCATTTT.

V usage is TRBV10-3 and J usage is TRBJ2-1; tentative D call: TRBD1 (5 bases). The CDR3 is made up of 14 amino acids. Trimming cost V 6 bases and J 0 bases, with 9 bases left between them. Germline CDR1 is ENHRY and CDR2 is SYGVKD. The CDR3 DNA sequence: TGTGCCATCAGCCAGACAGCCTCCTACAATGAGCAGTTCTTC. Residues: CAISQTASYNEQFF.

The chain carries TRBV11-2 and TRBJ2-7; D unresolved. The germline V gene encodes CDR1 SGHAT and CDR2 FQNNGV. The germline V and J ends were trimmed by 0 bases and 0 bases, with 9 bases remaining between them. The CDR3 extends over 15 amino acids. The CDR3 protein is CASSLDPWGSYEQYF. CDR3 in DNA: TGTGCCAGCAGCTTAGACCCGTGGGGCTCCTACGAGCAGTACTTC.

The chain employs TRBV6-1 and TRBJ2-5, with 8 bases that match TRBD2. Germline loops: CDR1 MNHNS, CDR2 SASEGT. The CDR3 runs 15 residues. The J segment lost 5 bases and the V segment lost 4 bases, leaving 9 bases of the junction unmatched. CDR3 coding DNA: TGTGCCAGCAGTGGACTGGGACTAGGGGAGGAGACCCAGTACTTC. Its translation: CASSGLGLGEETQYF.

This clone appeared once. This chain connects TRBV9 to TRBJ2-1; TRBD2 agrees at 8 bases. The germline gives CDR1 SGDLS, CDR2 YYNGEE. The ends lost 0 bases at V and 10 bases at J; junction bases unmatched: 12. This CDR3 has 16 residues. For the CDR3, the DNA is TGTGCCAGCAGCGTAGAGGTGGCGGGAGGCCTTGGGGAGCAGTTCTTC. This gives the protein CASSVEVAGGLGEQFF. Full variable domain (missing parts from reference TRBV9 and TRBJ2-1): DSGVTQTPKHLITATGQRVTLRCSPRSGDLSVYWYQQSLDQGLQFLIQYYNGEERAKGNILERFSAQQFPDLHSELNLSSLELGDSALYFCASSVEVAGGLGEQFFGPGTRLTVL.

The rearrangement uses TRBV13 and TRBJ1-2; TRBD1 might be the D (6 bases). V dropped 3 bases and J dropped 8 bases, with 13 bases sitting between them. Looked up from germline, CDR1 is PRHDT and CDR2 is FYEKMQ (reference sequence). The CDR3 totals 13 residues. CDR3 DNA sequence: TGTGCCAGCAGCTTGAAGACAGGTCGAGGCTACACCTTC. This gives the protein CASSLKTGRGYTF.

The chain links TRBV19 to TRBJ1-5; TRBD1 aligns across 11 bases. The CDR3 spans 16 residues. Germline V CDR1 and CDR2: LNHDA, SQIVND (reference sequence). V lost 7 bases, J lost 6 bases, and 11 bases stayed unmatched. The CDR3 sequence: CASNTPGQGGFQPQHF. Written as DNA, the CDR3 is TGTGCCAGTAATACTCCGGGACAGGGGGGATTTCAGCCCCAGCATTTT.

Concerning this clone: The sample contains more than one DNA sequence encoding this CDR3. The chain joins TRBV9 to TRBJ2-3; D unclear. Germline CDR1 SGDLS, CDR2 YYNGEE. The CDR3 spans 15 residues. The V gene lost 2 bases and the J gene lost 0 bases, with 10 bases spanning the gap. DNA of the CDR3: TGTGCCAGCAGCGTGGTAGGGCTTAGCACAGATACGCAGTATTTT. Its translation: CASSVVGLSTDTQYF.

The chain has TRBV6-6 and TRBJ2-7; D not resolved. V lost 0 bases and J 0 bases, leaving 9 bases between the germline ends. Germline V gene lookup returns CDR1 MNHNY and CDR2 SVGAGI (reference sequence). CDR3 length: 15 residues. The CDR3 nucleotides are TGTGCCAGCAGTTACTCATGGGGATCCTCCTACGAGCAGTACTTC. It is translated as CASSYSWGSSYEQYF.

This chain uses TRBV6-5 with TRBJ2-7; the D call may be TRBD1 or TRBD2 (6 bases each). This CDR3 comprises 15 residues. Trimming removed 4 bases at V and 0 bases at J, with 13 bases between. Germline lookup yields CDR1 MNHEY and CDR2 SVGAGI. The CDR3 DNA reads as TGTGCCAGCAGTTCCCTTTCGGGGGCCTCCTACGAGCAGTACTTC. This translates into CASSSLSGASYEQYF.

In DNA form, the CDR3 reads TGCGCCAGCAGTCCAGGGGGCGTCTATGGCTACACCTTC. This encodes CASSPGGVYGYTF. The chain is built from TRBV5-1 and TRBJ1-2; 8 bases line up with TRBD1. V shed 5 bases, J shed 4 bases, and the junction held 4 bases outside the gene matches. Germline V gene sequence: CDR1 SGHRS, CDR2 YFSETQ. CDR3 length equals 13 residues.

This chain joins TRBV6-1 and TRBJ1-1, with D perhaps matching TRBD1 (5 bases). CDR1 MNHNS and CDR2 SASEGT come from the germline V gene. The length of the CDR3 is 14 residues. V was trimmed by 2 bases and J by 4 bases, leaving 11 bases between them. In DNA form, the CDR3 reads TGTGCCAGCAGTGAACACTCAAGGGGCACTGAAGCTTTCTTT. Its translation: CASSEHSRGTEAFF.

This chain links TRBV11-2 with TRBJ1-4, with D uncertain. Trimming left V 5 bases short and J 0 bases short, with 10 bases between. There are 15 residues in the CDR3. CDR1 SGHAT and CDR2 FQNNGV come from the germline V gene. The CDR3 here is CASSTSLATNEKLFF. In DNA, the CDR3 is TGTGCCAGCAGCACATCTCTTGCAACTAATGAAAAACTGTTTTTT.

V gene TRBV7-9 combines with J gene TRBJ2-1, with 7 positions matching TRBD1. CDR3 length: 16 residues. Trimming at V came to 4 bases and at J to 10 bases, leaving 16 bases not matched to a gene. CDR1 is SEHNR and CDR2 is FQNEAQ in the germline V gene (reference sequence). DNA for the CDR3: TGTGCCAGCAGCTCAGGGACAGCCCGACCGGACGGCGAGCAGTTCTTC. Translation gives CASSSGTARPDGEQFF. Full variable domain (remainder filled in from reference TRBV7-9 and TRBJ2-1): DTGVSQNPRHKITKRGQNVTFRCDPISEHNRLYWYRQTLGQGPEFLTYFQNEAQLEKSRLLSDRFSAERPKGSFSTLEIQRTEQGDSAMYLCASSSGTARPDGEQFFGPGTRLTVL.